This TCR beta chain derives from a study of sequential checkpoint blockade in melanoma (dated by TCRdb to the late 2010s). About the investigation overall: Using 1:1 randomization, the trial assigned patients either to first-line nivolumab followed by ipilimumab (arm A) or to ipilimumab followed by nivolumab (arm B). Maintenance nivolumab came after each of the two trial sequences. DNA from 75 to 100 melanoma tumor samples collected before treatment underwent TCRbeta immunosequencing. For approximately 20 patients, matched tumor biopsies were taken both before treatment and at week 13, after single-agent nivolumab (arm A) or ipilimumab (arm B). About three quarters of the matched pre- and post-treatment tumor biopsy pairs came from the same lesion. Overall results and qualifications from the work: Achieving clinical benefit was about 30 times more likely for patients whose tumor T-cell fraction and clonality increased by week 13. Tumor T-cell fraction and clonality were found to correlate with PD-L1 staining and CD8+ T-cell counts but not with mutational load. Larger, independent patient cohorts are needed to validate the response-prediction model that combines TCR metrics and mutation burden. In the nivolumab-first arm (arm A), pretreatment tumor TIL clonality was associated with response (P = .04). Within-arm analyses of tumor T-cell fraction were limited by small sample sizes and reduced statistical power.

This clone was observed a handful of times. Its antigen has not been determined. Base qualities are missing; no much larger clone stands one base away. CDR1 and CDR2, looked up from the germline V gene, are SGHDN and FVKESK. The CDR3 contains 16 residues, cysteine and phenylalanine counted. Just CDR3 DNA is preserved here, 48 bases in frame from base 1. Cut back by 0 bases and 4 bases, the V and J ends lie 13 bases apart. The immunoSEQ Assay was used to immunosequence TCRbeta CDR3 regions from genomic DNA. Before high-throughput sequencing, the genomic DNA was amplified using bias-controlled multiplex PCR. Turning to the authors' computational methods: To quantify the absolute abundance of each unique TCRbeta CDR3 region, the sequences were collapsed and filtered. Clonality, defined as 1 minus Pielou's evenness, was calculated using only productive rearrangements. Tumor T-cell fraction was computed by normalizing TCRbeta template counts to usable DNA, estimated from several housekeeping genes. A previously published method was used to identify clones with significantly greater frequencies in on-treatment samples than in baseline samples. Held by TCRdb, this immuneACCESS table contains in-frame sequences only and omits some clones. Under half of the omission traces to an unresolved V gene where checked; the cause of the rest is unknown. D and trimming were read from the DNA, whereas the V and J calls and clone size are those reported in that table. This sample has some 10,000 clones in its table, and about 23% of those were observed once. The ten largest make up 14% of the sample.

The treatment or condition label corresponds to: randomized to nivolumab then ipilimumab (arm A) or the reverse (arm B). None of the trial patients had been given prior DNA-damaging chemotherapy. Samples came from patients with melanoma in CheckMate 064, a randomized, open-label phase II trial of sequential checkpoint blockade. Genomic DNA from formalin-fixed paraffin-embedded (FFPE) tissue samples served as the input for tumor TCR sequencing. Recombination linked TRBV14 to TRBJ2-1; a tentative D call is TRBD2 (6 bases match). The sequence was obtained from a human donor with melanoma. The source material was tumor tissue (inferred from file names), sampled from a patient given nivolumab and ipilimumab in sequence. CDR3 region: CASSQDPGGVYNEQFF. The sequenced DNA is TGTGCCAGCAGCCAAGATCCCGGCGGGGTTTACAATGAGCAGTTCTTC.